Listed below are T cell receptor beta chains from one sample, sequenced in a study of shared clonotypes between healthy human individuals. The protocol was immunoSEQ multiplex PCR, while the TCRdb copy is restricted to in-frame clones and leaves out a portion. Of about 2.4 million clones listed, 93% are singletons. Sequenced material: naive CD4+ T cells from PBMCs. Receptor source: a man between 18 and 35 years old in good health. Some clones in this sample may be carry-over from other donors' samples. Each CDR3 is given with its conserved first and last residue. The D gene is left open where the match is weak. Size tells how often a clone was seen (once, few, many) or the class of an expanded clone, and some rows leave it out.

clone_size: -
d_call: TRBD1
j_call: TRBJ1-2
v_call: TRBV19
cdr3_nt: TGTGCCAGTAGTACGGCCGGGACAGCCTCCTATGGCTACACCTTC
cdr3_aa: CASSTAGTASYGYTF

clone_size: once
d_call: -
j_call: TRBJ2-7
v_call: TRBV7-8
cdr3_nt: TGTGCCAGCAGCTTAAAGGGTTGCGAGCAGTACTTC
cdr3_aa: CASSLKGCEQYF

clone_size: -
d_call: TRBD1
j_call: TRBJ1-4
v_call: TRBV27
cdr3_nt: TGTGCCAGCAGACGGGACAGAATTAATGAAAAACTGTTTTTT
cdr3_aa: CASRRDRINEKLFF

clone_size: -
d_call: -
j_call: TRBJ1-1
v_call: TRBV5-4
cdr3_nt: TGTGCCAGCAGCCAGGGTTTTGGGAACACTGAAGCTTTCTTT
cdr3_aa: CASSQGFGNTEAFF

clone_size: -
d_call: -
j_call: TRBJ1-5
v_call: TRBV18
cdr3_nt: TGTGCCAGTTCCACTTCAGGGGATAGCAATCAGCCCCAGCATTTT
cdr3_aa: CASSTSGDSNQPQHF

clone_size: -
d_call: TRBD1
j_call: TRBJ2-7
v_call: TRBV28
cdr3_nt: TGTGCCAGCAGTTCACCGGGACAGGGAAATTACGAGCAGTACTTC
cdr3_aa: CASSSPGQGNYEQYF

clone_size: -
d_call: -
j_call: TRBJ1-1
v_call: TRBV5-1
cdr3_nt: TGCGCCAGCAGCTTGGTTGCGCAGAATATGAACACTGAAGCTTTCTTT
cdr3_aa: CASSLVAQNMNTEAFF

clone_size: -
d_call: -
j_call: TRBJ2-5
v_call: TRBV20-1
cdr3_nt: TGCAGTGCTAGATCCACGGAAACCCAGTACTTC
cdr3_aa: CSARSTETQYF

clone_size: -
d_call: -
j_call: TRBJ1-2
v_call: TRBV5-6
cdr3_nt: TGTGCCAGCATCCGGGGGCGAGTTAACTATGGCTACACCTTC
cdr3_aa: CASIRGRVNYGYTF

clone_size: -
d_call: -
j_call: TRBJ2-7
v_call: TRBV2
cdr3_nt: TGTGCCAGCAGTGACGAGGGGAGCTCCTACGAGCAGTACTTC
cdr3_aa: CASSDEGSSYEQYF

clone_size: -
d_call: -
j_call: TRBJ2-6
v_call: TRBV6-5
cdr3_nt: TGTGCCAGCAGTTACTCTTTGGGGACCGGGGCCAACGTCCTGACTTTC
cdr3_aa: CASSYSLGTGANVLTF

clone_size: -
d_call: -
j_call: TRBJ2-3
v_call: TRBV10-1
cdr3_nt: TGCGCCAGCAGTGGAGGTGGCACAGATACGCAGTATTTT
cdr3_aa: CASSGGGTDTQYF

clone_size: -
d_call: TRBD1
j_call: TRBJ1-2
v_call: TRBV7-2
cdr3_nt: TGTGCCAGCAGCGTCTTGCAGGGGGGTGGCTACACCTTC
cdr3_aa: CASSVLQGGGYTF

clone_size: -
d_call: -
j_call: TRBJ2-5
v_call: TRBV5-1
cdr3_nt: TGCGCCAGCAGCTTGGGAGGATATCTCGAGACCCAGTACTTC
cdr3_aa: CASSLGGYLETQYF

clone_size: once
d_call: -
j_call: TRBJ2-1
v_call: TRBV29-1
cdr3_nt: TGCAGCTTCCGAGGGGTAGGGTCCTACAATGAGCAGTTCTTC
cdr3_aa: CSFRGVGSYNEQFF

clone_size: once
d_call: -
j_call: TRBJ1-3
v_call: TRBV19
cdr3_nt: TGTGCCAGTAGTATCCCCTGGGGACCTGGAAACACCATATATTTT
cdr3_aa: CASSIPWGPGNTIYF

clone_size: -
d_call: -
j_call: TRBJ2-1
v_call: TRBV7-3
cdr3_nt: TGTGCCAGCAGCTCCAATAGCTGGGAAGAGCAGTTCTTC
cdr3_aa: CASSSNSWEEQFF

clone_size: -
d_call: TRBD2
j_call: TRBJ2-3
v_call: TRBV4-1
cdr3_nt: TGCGCCAGCAGCCAAGGATACGCGGGAGCAGATACGCAGTATTTT
cdr3_aa: CASSQGYAGADTQYF

clone_size: -
d_call: -
j_call: TRBJ2-3
v_call: TRBV28
cdr3_nt: TGTGCCAGCAGTCCCCGGAGCTGGCGGGATACGCAGTATTTT
cdr3_aa: CASSPRSWRDTQYF

clone_size: -
d_call: -
j_call: TRBJ1-2
v_call: TRBV28
cdr3_nt: TGTGCCAGCAGTTTAACAGGGATCTATGGCTACACCTTC
cdr3_aa: CASSLTGIYGYTF

clone_size: -
d_call: TRBD1
j_call: TRBJ2-7
v_call: TRBV5-1
cdr3_nt: TGCGCCAGCAGCCCGGGACAGGGGATGGACGAGCAGTACTTC
cdr3_aa: CASSPGQGMDEQYF

clone_size: -
d_call: -
j_call: TRBJ1-4
v_call: TRBV6-5
cdr3_nt: TGTGCCAGCAGAAGGGGGGGCGATAGCGAAAAACTGTTTTTT
cdr3_aa: CASRRGGDSEKLFF

clone_size: once
d_call: -
j_call: TRBJ2-3
v_call: TRBV15
cdr3_nt: TGTGCCACCAGCATGGTGACAGATACGCAGTATTTT
cdr3_aa: CATSMVTDTQYF

clone_size: once
d_call: TRBD2
j_call: TRBJ2-3
v_call: TRBV4-1
cdr3_nt: TGCGCCAGCAGCTTACGAGCGGGAGTCCCAGATACGCAGTATTTT
cdr3_aa: CASSLRAGVPDTQYF

clone_size: few
d_call: TRBD2
j_call: TRBJ2-2
v_call: TRBV2
cdr3_nt: TGTGCCAGCATAGCGGGGATAGGAGGGGAGCTGTTTTTT
cdr3_aa: CASIAGIGGELFF

clone_size: few
d_call: -
j_call: TRBJ1-1
v_call: TRBV27
cdr3_nt: TGTGCCAGCAGTTTCCGGGAGAACACTGAAGCTTTCTTT
cdr3_aa: CASSFRENTEAFF